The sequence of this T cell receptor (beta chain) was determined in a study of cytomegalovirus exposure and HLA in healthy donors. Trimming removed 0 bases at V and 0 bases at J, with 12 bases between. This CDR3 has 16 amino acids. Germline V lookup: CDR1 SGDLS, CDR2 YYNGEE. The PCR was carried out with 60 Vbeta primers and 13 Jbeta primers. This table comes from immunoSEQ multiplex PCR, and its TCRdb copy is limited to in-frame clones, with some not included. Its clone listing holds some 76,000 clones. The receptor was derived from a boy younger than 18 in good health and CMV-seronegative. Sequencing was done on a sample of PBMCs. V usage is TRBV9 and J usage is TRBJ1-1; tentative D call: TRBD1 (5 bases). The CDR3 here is CASSVAGGVMNTEAFF. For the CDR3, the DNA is TGTGCCAGCAGCGTAGCCGGGGGAGTAATGAACACTGAAGCTTTCTTT.